This T cell receptor beta chain was identified in a study of monozygotic twins with inflammatory bowel disease. General study points: Nothing supported a single strong signal or clonotype that was associated with IBD. Healthy co-twins exceeded IBD patients in TCRbeta diversity as measured by inverse Simpson.

With regard to this clonotype: Its antigen is not identified.

Sampling involved one blood draw (roughly 2.4 ml) for every donor. Total RNA input per TCR library was approximately 3.5 ug. Each CDR3 protein gets one entry in TCRdb, which reprocessed the 5' RACE reads and gives no DNA. The repertoire table contains fewer than 150,000 distinct CDR3 sequences. The source is a human donor with ulcerative colitis or Crohn's disease, or a healthy co-twin of an affected twin (not recorded which). Material: blood.

The CDR3 sequence is CASSLVTGDYEQYF. This chain joins TRBV7-9 and TRBJ2-7; TCRdb reports TRBD1, a call that lacks DNA to check it against. The CDR3 runs to 14 residues. Germline V gene data show CDR1 as SEHNR and CDR2 as FQNEAQ (reference sequence).